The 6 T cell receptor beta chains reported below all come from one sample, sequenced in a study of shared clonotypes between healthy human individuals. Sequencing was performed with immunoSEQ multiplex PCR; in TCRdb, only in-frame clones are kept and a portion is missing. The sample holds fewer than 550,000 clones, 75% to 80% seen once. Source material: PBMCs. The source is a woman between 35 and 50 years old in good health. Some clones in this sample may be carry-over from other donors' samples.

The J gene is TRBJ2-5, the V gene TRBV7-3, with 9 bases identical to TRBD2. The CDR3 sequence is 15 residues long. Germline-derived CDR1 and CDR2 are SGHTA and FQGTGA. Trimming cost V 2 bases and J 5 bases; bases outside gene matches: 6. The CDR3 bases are TGTGCCAGCAGCTTATATGGCGGGAGGGGCGAGACCCAGTACTTC. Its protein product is CASSLYGGRGETQYF.

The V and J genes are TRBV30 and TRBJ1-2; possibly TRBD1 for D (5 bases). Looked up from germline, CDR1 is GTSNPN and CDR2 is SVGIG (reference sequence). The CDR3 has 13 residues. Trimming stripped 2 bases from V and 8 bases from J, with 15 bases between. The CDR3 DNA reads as TGTGCCTGGAGTTGGCAGGGAAAGGAGGGCTACACCTTC. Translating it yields CAWSWQGKEGYTF.

The CDR3 nucleotides read TGTGCCAGTACGGTGGGCAGCGCTAATGAAAAACTGTTTTTT. It specifies CASTVGSANEKLFF. The rearrangement joins TRBV19 to TRBJ1-4; no definite D call. CDR3 length: 14 amino acids. V lost 7 bases to trimming and J lost 3 bases, with 12 bases between them. Germline loops: CDR1 LNHDA, CDR2 SQIVND (reference sequence).

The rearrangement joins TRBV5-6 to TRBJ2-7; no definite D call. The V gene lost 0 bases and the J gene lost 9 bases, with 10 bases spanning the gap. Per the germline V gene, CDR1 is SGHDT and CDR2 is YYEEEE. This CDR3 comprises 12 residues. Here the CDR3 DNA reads TGTGCCAGCAGCTTGGCCGCCTCCCGGCAGTACTTC. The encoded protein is CASSLAASRQYF.

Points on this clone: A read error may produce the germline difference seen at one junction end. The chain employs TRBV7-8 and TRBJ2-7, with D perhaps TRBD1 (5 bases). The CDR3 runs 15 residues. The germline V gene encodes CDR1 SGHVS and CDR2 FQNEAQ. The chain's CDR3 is CASSLEPGYSYGQYF. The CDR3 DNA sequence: TGTGCCAGCAGCTTAGAGCCAGGGTATTCCTACGGGCAGTACTTC.

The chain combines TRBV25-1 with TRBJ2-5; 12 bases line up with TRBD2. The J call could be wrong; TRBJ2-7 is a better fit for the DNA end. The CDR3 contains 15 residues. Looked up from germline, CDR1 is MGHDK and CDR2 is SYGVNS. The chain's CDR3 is CASRRTSGKAYEQYF. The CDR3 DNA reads TGTGCCAGCAGGCGGACTAGCGGGAAAGCCTACGAGCAGTACTTC.